This T cell receptor beta chain stems from a study of T cell repertoires in cytomegalovirus infection. Many counts were recorded for this clonotype. CDR3 length equals 12 residues. V lost 9 bases, J lost 7 bases, and 13 bases lay in between. CDR1 and CDR2 from the germline V gene are LNHDA and SQIVND (reference sequence). TCRdb independently ran MiXCR on the reads; one entry per CDR3 protein. The table records fewer than 550,000 distinct CDR3 sequences, 15% to 20% of them present only once. Sequences were obtained from CD8+ T cells from PBMCs. The chain recombines TRBV19 with TRBJ2-1; maybe TRBD2 (5 bases). The clonotype originates from a human donor in good health (CMV status not recorded). Some clones in this sample may be carry-over from other donors' samples. Here the CDR3 DNA reads TGTGCCAGCCACGACTATGTAAATGAGCAGTTCTTC. As protein: CASHDYVNEQFF.